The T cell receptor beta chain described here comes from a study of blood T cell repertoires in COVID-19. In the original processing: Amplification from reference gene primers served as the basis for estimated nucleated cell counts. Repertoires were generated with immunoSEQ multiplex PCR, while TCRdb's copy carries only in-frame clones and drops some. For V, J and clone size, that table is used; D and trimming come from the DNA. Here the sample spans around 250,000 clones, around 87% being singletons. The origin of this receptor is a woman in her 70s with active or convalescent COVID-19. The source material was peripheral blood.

This chain's CDR3 is CASSQSSPPGTIYF. In nucleotides, the CDR3 is TGCGCCAGCAGCCAATCATCCCCCCCCGGGACCATATATTTT. V usage is TRBV4-1 and J usage is TRBJ1-3; no clear D gene. The V gene's germline CDR1 is MGHRA and CDR2 YSYEKL. The ends were cut back, 2 bases at V and 10 bases at J, with 15 bases in the middle. This CDR3 comprises 14 residues.